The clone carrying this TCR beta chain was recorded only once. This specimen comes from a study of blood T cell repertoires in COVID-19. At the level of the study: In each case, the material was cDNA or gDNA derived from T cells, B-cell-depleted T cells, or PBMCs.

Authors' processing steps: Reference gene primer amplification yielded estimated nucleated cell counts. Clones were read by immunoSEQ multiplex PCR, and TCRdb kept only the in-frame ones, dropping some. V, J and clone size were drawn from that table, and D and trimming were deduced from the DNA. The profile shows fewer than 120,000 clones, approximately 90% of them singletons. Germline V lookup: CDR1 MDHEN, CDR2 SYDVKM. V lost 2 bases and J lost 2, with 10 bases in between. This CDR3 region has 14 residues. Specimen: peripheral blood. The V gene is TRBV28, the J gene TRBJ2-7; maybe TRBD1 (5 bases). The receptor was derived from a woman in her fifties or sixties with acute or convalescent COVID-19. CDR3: CASSLSRAPYEQYF. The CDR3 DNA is TGTGCCAGCAGTTTAAGCAGGGCACCCTACGAGCAGTACTTC.